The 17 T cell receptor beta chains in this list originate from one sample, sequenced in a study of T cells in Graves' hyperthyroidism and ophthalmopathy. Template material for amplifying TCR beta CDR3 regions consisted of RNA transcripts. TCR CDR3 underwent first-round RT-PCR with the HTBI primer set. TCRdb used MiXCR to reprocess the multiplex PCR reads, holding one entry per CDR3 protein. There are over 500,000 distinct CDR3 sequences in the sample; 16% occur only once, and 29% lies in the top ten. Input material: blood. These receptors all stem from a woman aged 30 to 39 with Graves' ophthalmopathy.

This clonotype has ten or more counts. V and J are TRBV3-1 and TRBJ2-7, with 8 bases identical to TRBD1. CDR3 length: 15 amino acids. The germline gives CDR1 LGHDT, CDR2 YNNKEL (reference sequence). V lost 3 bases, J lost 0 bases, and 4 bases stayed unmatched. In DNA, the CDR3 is TGTGCCAGCAGCCAGGGGACAGGTCTCTCCTACGAGCAGTACTTC. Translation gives CASSQGTGLSYEQYF.

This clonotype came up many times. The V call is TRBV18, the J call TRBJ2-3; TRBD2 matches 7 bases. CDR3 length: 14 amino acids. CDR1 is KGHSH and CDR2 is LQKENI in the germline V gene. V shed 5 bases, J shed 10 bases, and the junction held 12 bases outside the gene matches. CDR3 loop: CASSSRGEWFAQYF. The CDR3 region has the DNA TGTGCCAGCTCATCCCGGGGGGAATGGTTCGCGCAGTATTTT.

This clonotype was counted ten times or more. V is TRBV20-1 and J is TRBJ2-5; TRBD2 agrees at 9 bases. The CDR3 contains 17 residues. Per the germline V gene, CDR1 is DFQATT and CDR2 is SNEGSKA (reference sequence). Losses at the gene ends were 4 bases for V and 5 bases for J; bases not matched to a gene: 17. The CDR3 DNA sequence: TGCAGTGCTAACGGACCAGTAGCGGGAGTGGTACGGGAGACCCAGTACTTC. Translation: CSANGPVAGVVRETQYF.

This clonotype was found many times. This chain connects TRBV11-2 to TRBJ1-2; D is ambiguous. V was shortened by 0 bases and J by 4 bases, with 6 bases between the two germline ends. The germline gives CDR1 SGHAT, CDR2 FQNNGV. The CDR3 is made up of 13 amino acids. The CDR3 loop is CASSLDRTYGYTF. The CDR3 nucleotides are TGTGCCAGCAGCTTAGACAGGACCTATGGCTACACCTTC. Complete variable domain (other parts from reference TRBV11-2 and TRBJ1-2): EAGVAQSPRYKIIEKRQSVAFWCNPISGHATLYWYQQILGQGPKLLIQFQNNGVVDDSQLPKDRFSAERLKGVDSTLKIQPAKLEDSAVYLCASSLDRTYGYTFGSGTRLTVV.

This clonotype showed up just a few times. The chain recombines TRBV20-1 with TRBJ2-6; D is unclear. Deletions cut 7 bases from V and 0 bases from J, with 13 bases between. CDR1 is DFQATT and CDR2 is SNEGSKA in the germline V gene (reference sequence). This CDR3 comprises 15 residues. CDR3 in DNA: TGCAGTGTCGACCGAGGTCGCTCTGGGGCCAACGTCCTGACTTTC. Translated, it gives CSVDRGRSGANVLTF.

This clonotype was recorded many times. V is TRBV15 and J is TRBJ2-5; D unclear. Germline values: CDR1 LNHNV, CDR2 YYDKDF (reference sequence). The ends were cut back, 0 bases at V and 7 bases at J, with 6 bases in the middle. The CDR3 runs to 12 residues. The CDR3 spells CATSRDLGTQYF. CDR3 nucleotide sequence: TGTGCCACCAGCAGAGATCTCGGGACCCAGTACTTC.

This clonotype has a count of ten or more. CDR3 DNA: TGTGCCAGCAGTTCCGGGTCCAGCACAGATACGCAGTATTTT. This encodes CASSSGSSTDTQYF. The V and J genes are TRBV28 and TRBJ2-3; unclear D gene. This CDR3 region has 14 residues. Germline V gives CDR1 MDHEN, CDR2 SYDVKM. Trimming took 4 bases from V and 0 from J, leaving 8 bases between them.

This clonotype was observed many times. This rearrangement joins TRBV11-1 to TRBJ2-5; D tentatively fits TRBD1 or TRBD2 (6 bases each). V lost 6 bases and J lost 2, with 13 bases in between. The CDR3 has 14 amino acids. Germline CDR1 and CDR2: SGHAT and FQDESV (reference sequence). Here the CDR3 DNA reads TGTGCCAGCAGAATCGGGGGCTTTCAAGAGACCCAGTACTTC. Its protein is CASRIGGFQETQYF. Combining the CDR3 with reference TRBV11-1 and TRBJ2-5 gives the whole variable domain EAEVAQSPRYKITEKSQAVAFWCDPISGHATLYWYRQILGQGPELLVQFQDESVVDDSQLPKDRFSAERLKGVDSTLKIQPAELGDSAMYLCASRIGGFQETQYFGPGTRLLVL.

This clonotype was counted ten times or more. Here the CDR3 reads CASSSGAAPSYEQYF. The CDR3 region has the DNA TGTGCCAGCTCCTCAGGAGCGGCCCCCTCCTACGAGCAGTACTTC. The rearrangement uses TRBV28 and TRBJ2-7, with a tentative D call TRBD2 (5 bases). This CDR3 spans 15 amino acids. Trimming removed 8 bases from V and 0 bases from J, with 17 bases in between. Germline lookup yields CDR1 MDHEN and CDR2 SYDVKM.

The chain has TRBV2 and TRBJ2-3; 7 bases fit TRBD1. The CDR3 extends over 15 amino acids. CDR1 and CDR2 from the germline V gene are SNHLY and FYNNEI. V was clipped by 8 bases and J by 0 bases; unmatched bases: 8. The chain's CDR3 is CASLMTGISTDTQYF. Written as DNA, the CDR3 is TGTGCCAGCCTTATGACAGGGATTAGCACAGATACGCAGTATTTT.

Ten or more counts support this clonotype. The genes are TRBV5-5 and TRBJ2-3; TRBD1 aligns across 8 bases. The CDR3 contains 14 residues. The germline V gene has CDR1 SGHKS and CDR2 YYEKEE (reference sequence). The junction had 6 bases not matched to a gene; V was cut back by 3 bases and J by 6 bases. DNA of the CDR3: TGTGCCAGCAGCTACCAGGGGGCGCGGGATACGCAGTATTTT. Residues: CASSYQGARDTQYF. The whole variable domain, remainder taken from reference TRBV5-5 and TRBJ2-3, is DAGVTQSPTHLIKTRGQQVTLRCSPISGHKSVSWYQQVLGQGPQFIFQYYEKEERGRGNFPDRFSARQFPNYSSELNVNALLLGDSALYLCASSYQGARDTQYFGPGTRLTVL.

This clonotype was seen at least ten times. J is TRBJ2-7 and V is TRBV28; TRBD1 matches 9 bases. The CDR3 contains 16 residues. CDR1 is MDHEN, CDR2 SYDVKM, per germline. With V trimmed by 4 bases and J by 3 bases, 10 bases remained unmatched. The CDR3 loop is CASSYGLTGGDYEQYF. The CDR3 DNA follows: TGTGCCAGCAGTTATGGGTTGACAGGGGGTGACTACGAGCAGTACTTC.

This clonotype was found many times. The CDR3 region has the DNA TGTGCCAGCAGCTGGAAGGGACTAGCGGGAGGGGGCTCCTACAATGAGCAGTTCTTC. Its translation is CASSWKGLAGGGSYNEQFF. The chain combines TRBV5-8 with TRBJ2-1; 16 bases line up with TRBD2. V was clipped by 3 bases and J by 0 bases; unmatched bases: 6. Germline V lookup: CDR1 SGHTS, CDR2 YDEGEE. The CDR3 covers 19 residues.

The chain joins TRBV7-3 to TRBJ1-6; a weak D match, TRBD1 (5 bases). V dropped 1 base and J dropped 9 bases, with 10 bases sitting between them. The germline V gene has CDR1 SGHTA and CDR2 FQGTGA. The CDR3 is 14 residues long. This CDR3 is CASSLMVGGSPLHF. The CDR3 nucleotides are TGTGCCAGCAGCTTAATGGTGGGGGGTTCACCCCTCCACTTT.

CDR3 sequence reads: CSAKSPSSYNEQFF. The CDR3 DNA reads TGCAGTGCCAAATCCCCAAGCTCCTACAATGAGCAGTTCTTC. The chain joins TRBV20-1 to TRBJ2-1; no firm D call. Germline V CDR1 and CDR2: DFQATT, SNEGSKA (reference sequence). V lost 6 bases and J lost 0, with 12 bases in between. The CDR3 is 14 residues long.

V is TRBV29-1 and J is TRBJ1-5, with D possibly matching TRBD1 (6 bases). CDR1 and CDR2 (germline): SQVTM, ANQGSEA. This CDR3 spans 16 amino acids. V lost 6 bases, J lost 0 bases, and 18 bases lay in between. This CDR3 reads CSVLYRETYSNQPQHF. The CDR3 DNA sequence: TGCAGCGTACTTTACAGGGAGACTTATAGCAATCAGCCCCAGCATTTT.

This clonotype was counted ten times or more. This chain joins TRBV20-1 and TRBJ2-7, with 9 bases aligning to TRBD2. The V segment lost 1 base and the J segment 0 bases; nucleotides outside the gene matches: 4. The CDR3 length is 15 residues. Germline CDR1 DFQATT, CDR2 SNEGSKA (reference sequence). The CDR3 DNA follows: TGCAGTGCTAGAGTAGCGGGAGATCCCTCCTACGAGCAGTACTTC. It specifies CSARVAGDPSYEQYF.